Following are 10 T cell receptor beta chains from one sample sequenced in a study of shared clonotypes between healthy human individuals. This table comes from immunoSEQ multiplex PCR, and its TCRdb copy is limited to in-frame clones, with some not included. This sample carries fewer than 1.8 million clones, approximately 98.5% of them seen once, and the ten largest clones take 0.3% to 0.45%. The sequenced material came from naive CD4+ T cells sorted from blood. Subset here: CD45RA+ positively selected. The receptors here all came from a man aged 25-45 years in good health.

The chain carries TRBV5-1 and TRBJ2-1, with TRBD2 matching 9 bases. CDR3 length equals 16 residues. Per the germline V gene, CDR1 is SGHRS and CDR2 is YFSETQ. V gave up 4 bases and J gave up 4 bases; unmatched junction bases: 9. The CDR3 DNA follows: TGCGCCAGCAGCCCTCGCCGGACTAGCGCGTACAATGAGCAGTTCTTC. Its protein product is CASSPRRTSAYNEQFF.

The V call is TRBV5-4, the J call TRBJ1-2; TRBD1 matches 10 bases. V gave up 4 bases and J gave up 8 bases; unmatched junction bases: 11. Germline CDR1 is SGHNT and CDR2 is YYREEE (reference sequence). The CDR3 is 15 residues long. The CDR3 loop reads CASSPLSGTGEGYTF. CDR3 sequence (DNA): TGTGCCAGCAGCCCCTTAAGCGGGACAGGGGAAGGCTACACCTTC.

The V call is TRBV27, the J call TRBJ1-4, with 7 nucleotides matching TRBD1. CDR3 size: 17 residues. The germline CDR1 and CDR2 sequences are MNHEY and SMNVEV (reference sequence). V gave up 4 bases and J gave up 0 bases; unmatched junction bases: 8. CDR3 nucleotides: TGTGCCAGCAGTTCATCGGGACAGAATGCAACTAATGAAAAACTGTTTTTT. Encoded protein: CASSSSGQNATNEKLFF.

This chain uses TRBV7-3 with TRBJ2-7; 10 nucleotides match TRBD1. The CDR3 is 13 residues long. The ends lost 5 bases at V and 6 bases at J; junction bases unmatched: 4. Germline assignment: CDR1 SGHTA and CDR2 FQGTGA. CDR3 DNA: TGTGCCAGCAGCGCGGGGACAGGGGTCGAGCAGTACTTC. It codes for CASSAGTGVEQYF.

This clone has just one count. The chain couples TRBV5-6 to TRBJ2-7; no clear D. The CDR3 consists of 15 residues. The germline V and J ends were trimmed by 1 base and 1 base, with 12 bases remaining between them. CDR1 and CDR2 from the germline V gene are SGHDT and YYEEEE. The CDR3 DNA follows: TGTGCCAGCAGCTTGAGGGCAGGAGTTTCCTACGAGCAGTACTTC. Amino acids: CASSLRAGVSYEQYF.

This sequence joins TRBV7-2 and TRBJ1-4; tentative D call: TRBD1 (5 bases). The germline V gene encodes CDR1 SGHTA and CDR2 FQGNSA. The length of the CDR3 is 14 residues. With 3 bases removed from V and 11 bases from J, the gap between germline ends came to 16 bases. CDR3 in DNA: TGTGCCAGCAGCTTTGACCGGGGGAGAGAGAAACTGTTTTTT. Its translation is CASSFDRGREKLFF.

This chain uses TRBV9 with TRBJ2-1; no clear D gene. In germline, CDR1 is SGDLS, CDR2 YYNGEE. V was shortened by 9 bases and J by 0 bases, with 10 bases between the two germline ends. This CDR3 spans 13 amino acids. The CDR3 DNA reads as TGTGCCAAACAAAGCAGCTCCTACAATGAGCAGTTCTTC. Encoded protein: CAKQSSSYNEQFF. Combining the CDR3 with reference TRBV9 and TRBJ2-1 gives the whole variable domain DSGVTQTPKHLITATGQRVTLRCSPRSGDLSVYWYQQSLDQGLQFLIQYYNGEERAKGNILERFSAQQFPDLHSELNLSSLELGDSALYFCAKQSSSYNEQFFGPGTRLTVL.

V usage is TRBV21-1 and J usage is TRBJ2-7; TRBD1, the table's D call, lacks a check against the DNA. TRBV21-1 is reported as a pseudogene. The CDR3 totals 14 residues. The CDR3 region has the DNA TGTGCCAGCGACCCCTTGACAGTCTCCTACGAGCAGTACTTC. Protein product: CASDPLTVSYEQYF.

This rearrangement joins TRBV7-9 to TRBJ2-2; 7 bases line up with TRBD2. CDR3 size: 12 residues. CDR1 is SEHNR and CDR2 is FQNEAQ in the germline V gene (reference sequence). The V gene end was trimmed by 5 bases and the J gene end by 8 bases; junction bases not matched to a gene: 2. As DNA, the CDR3 is TGTGCCAGCAGCCAACTAGCGGGGGAGCTGTTTTTT. This gives the protein CASSQLAGELFF.

The chain joins TRBV20-1 to TRBJ2-3; unclear D gene. Germline assignment: CDR1 DFQATT and CDR2 SNEGSKA (reference sequence). There are 11 residues in the CDR3. Trimming took off 6 bases at V and 6 bases at J, with 10 bases between the two ends. The CDR3 sequence: CSAQLSDTQYF. CDR3 sequence (DNA): TGCAGTGCACAGTTATCCGATACGCAGTATTTT.